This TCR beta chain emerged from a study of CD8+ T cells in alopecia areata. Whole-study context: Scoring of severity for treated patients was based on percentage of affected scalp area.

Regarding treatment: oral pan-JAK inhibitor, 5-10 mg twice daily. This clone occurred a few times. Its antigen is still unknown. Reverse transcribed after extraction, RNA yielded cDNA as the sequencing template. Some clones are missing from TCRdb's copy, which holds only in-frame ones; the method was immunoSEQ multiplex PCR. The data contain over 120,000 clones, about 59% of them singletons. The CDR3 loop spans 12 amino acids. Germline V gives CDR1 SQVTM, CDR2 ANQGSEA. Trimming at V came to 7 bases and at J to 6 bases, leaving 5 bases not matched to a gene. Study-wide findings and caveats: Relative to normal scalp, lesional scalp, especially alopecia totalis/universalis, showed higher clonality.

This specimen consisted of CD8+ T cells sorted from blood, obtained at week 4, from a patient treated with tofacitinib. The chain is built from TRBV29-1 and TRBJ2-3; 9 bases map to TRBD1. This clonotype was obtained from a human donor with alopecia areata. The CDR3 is CSDGQGRDTQYF. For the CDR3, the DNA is TGCAGCGACGGACAGGGGCGGGATACGCAGTATTTT.